Sequencing of this TCR beta chain was carried out in a study of identical twins. Whole-study findings and limits: Beta out-of-frame sequences showed weaker excess sharing between twins. The study drew conclusions from cross-sectional statistical analysis, not from following the same donors.

V was clipped by 6 bases and J by 1 base; unmatched bases: 9. Per the germline V gene, CDR1 is SGHRS and CDR2 is YFSETQ. The CDR3 runs 16 residues. With template switching, a universal primer site was added, and the cDNA carried unique molecular identifiers. TCRdb passed the 5' RACE reads through MiXCR, listing each CDR3 protein once. The sample yields hundreds of thousands of distinct CDR3 sequences, 12% seen once. This clonotype was detected a few times. The antigen is not known. These same records also appear under a second study, on yellow fever vaccine responses in identical twins.

Source material: PBMCs. The clonotype originates from a young woman in good health. This chain uses TRBV5-1 with TRBJ2-1, with 8 bases identical to TRBD2. In DNA form, the CDR3 reads TGCGCCAGCACCGACGGGGGGGGTGGATCCTACAATGAGCAGTTCTTC. This codes for CASTDGGGGSYNEQFF.